The rows below give T cell receptor beta chains drawn from one sample of a study of blood T cell repertoires in COVID-19. Measured with immunoSEQ multiplex PCR; TCRdb has only the in-frame clones, and not every one. The data show over 130,000 clones, with about 80% seen just once and 1.5% to 2% held by the top ten. The specimen was PBMCs or T cells enriched from blood (not recorded which). These receptors were taken from a woman between 18 and 30 years old who had been exposed to COVID-19. Both conserved end residues are trimmed from each CDR3.

j_call cdr3_length v_call cdr3_aa
TRBJ1-4 12 TRBV6-2/TRBV6-3 ASSSTGRNEKLF
TRBJ2-1 10 TRBV19 ASSELAREQF
TRBJ1-4 11 TRBV7-9 ASSSGGFEKLF
TRBJ1-2 11 TRBV6-5 ASKGTGYYGYT
TRBJ1-2 12 TRBV5-6 ASSQGTGGYGYT
TRBJ1-1 13 TRBV30 AWSRRQALNTEAF
TRBJ2-3 16 TRBV6-2/TRBV6-3 ASSYPLYSGRGADTQY
TRBJ1-4 13 TRBV30 AWSVLGGWDEKLF
TRBJ1-3 14 TRBV7-9 ASSRVGSQGRNTIY
TRBJ1-2 12 TRBV2 ASNPTESNYGYT
TRBJ2-1 16 TRBV7-3 ASSPGDSGRWPYNEQF
TRBJ2-2 13 TRBV6-4 APIIHNRVDGELF
TRBJ1-2 13 TRBV7-2 ASSLVSGGRDGYT
TRBJ1-1 14 TRBV3-1/TRBV3-2 ASSQDHEGAKTEAF
TRBJ1-3 10 TRBV2 ASMRGQNTIY
TRBJ2-1 13 TRBV6-4 ASSEDAGTVNEQF
TRBJ2-7 12 TRBV27 ASGAQRNSYEQY
TRBJ1-2 11 TRBV19 ASARDSGYGYT
TRBJ2-3 14 TRBV5-1 ASSPGLAGGTDTQY
TRBJ2-1 12 TRBV4-3 ASSRKRDYNEQF
TRBJ2-2 16 TRBV24-1 ATSDSRRTASFTGELF
TRBJ2-5 11 TRBV6-5 ASRVDRVETQY
TRBJ2-5 10 TRBV18 ASSPFEETQY
TRBJ2-1 12 TRBV4-1 ASSPPGLDNEQF
TRBJ2-3 13 TRBV11-2 ASSFSGQYTDTQY
TRBJ2-2 17 TRBV24-1 ATSDMRTSGSKGAGELF
TRBJ1-1 14 TRBV6-1 ASSEARYRVNTEAF
TRBJ1-4 14 TRBV7-9 ASSPTWRGTNEKLF
TRBJ2-1 19 TRBV21-1 ARVGGPPGTDRLILNNEQF
TRBJ2-1 14 TRBV27 ASSLSVTGGRGEQF